The rows below give T cell receptor beta chains drawn from one sample of a study of T cell responses to AZD1222 COVID-19 vaccine. The table came from immunoSEQ multiplex PCR; TCRdb's copy has only in-frame clones and leaves some out. Of 150,000 to 200,000 clones in the sample, about 90% were seen once. The sequencing used peripheral blood, collected 28 days after the second AZD1222 dose. These receptors all stem from an adult who received the AZD1222 COVID-19 vaccine. Both conserved end residues are part of each CDR3. A D gene is named only where the DNA matches it firmly. Size values are once, few and many counts, or a class for expanded clones, and some rows have none.

clone_size	v_call	d_call	j_call	cdr3_nt	cdr3_aa
NA	TRBV19	NA	TRBJ1-2	TGTGCCAGTAGTATAGGGGGGACAAATGGCTACACCTTC	CASSIGGTNGYTF
NA	TRBV11-2	NA	TRBJ1-4	TGTGCCAGCAGCTTCGGTCACGGTAATGAAAAACTGTTTTTT	CASSFGHGNEKLFF
NA	TRBV9	NA	TRBJ1-2	TGTGCCAGCAGGAAGAGCGAGAATGGCTACACCTTC	CASRKSENGYTF
NA	TRBV10-3	NA	TRBJ1-4	TGTGCCATCAGGGCTGGGGGGGGTGAAAAACTGTTTTTT	CAIRAGGGEKLFF
NA	TRBV6-5	TRBD2	TRBJ2-5	TGTGCCAGCAGCTACGGACTAGCGGGGGAAGAGACCCAGTACTTC	CASSYGLAGEETQYF
NA	TRBV18	NA	TRBJ1-1	TGTGCCAGCTCACCATCACGGACCGGCACTGAAGCTTTCTTT	CASSPSRTGTEAFF
NA	TRBV6-5	NA	TRBJ2-7	TGTGCCAGCAGTTACTCGGGCAGAAGGTACGAGCAGTACTTC	CASSYSGRRYEQYF
NA	TRBV20-1	NA	TRBJ2-7	TGCAGTGCGGAGATAGCCTACGAGCAGTACTTC	CSAEIAYEQYF
once	TRBV27	NA	TRBJ1-2	TGTGCCAGCAGTTCCCCAGGGACCAATAACTATGGCTACACCTTC	CASSSPGTNNYGYTF
once	TRBV19	NA	TRBJ1-6	TGTGCCAGTAGTATAGTGGGGGGTTCTAATTCACCCCTCCACTTT	CASSIVGGSNSPLHF
once	TRBV6-5	NA	TRBJ1-3	TGTGCCAGCAGTTACGAGGGTGGAAACACCATATATTTT	CASSYEGGNTIYF
NA	TRBV18	NA	TRBJ1-4	TGTGCCAGCCGGTCCCCTAAAAGGGCGAATGAAAAACTGTTTTTT	CASRSPKRANEKLFF
NA	TRBV6-5	NA	TRBJ1-5	TGTGCCAGCAGCCTACTCCCGGGCCCCAATCAGCCCCAGCATTTT	CASSLLPGPNQPQHF
NA	TRBV5-1	NA	TRBJ1-1	TGCGCCAGCAGCTTCGGGGACACTGAAGCTTTCTTT	CASSFGDTEAFF
NA	TRBV9	NA	TRBJ2-3	TGTGCCAGCAGCGTAGGGTCAGACCTTCGGGATACGCAGTATTTT	CASSVGSDLRDTQYF
NA	TRBV10-3	TRBD1	TRBJ1-1	TGTGCCATCGGAGGACAGGGGGGCACTGAAGCTTTCTTT	CAIGGQGGTEAFF
NA	TRBV7-2	NA	TRBJ1-5	TGTGCCAGCAGCTTAGGTCGGGACCAGCCCCAGCATTTT	CASSLGRDQPQHF
NA	TRBV4-1	NA	TRBJ1-6	TGCGCCAGCAGCCAAGTGATACAGGGTGTAATGGGCTCCTATAATTCACCCCTCCACTTT	CASSQVIQGVMGSYNSPLHF
NA	TRBV7-7	NA	TRBJ2-7	TGTGCCAGCAGCCCCAACCGGGACATCCGCGGGGAGCAGTACTTC	CASSPNRDIRGEQYF
NA	TRBV4-2	NA	TRBJ1-4	TGTGCCAGCAGCCAAGACGGAGGGGGTAATCTTGAAAAACTGTTTTTT	CASSQDGGGNLEKLFF
NA	TRBV27	TRBD1	TRBJ1-2	TGTGCCAGCAGTCCGCCCCCGGGACAGGGGAACTATGGCTACACCTTC	CASSPPPGQGNYGYTF
NA	TRBV9	NA	TRBJ1-4	TGTGCCAGCGGGAAAGCAACTAATGAAAAACTGTTTTTT	CASGKATNEKLFF
NA	TRBV5-1	TRBD2	TRBJ2-1	TGCGCCAGCAGCCCACACCGAGGTAGCGGGGTGGGCGATGAGCAGTTCTTC	CASSPHRGSGVGDEQFF
NA	TRBV19	TRBD1	TRBJ2-5	TGTGCCAGTAGTACAGGGACAGAGAGGGAGACCCAGTACTTC	CASSTGTERETQYF
NA	TRBV7-9	NA	TRBJ1-2	TGTGCCAGCACACCCACCCATGGGGAACCAGTATATGGCTACACCTTC	CASTPTHGEPVYGYTF
NA	TRBV6-5	NA	TRBJ1-1	TGTGCCAGCAGTTACGGGACGAACGAACCGGTGGCCCCTTTCTTT	CASSYGTNEPVAPFF
NA	TRBV5-6	NA	TRBJ2-7	TGTGCCAGCAGCTTGGGGGCAGGGGTCGGATACGAGCAGTACTTC	CASSLGAGVGYEQYF
NA	TRBV29-1	NA	TRBJ1-1	TGCAGCGTGCGCGGGGCGAACACTGAAGCTTTCTTT	CSVRGANTEAFF
NA	TRBV5-1	NA	TRBJ1-2	TGCGCCAGCAGCTTGGCGGCTAACTATGGCTACACCTTC	CASSLAANYGYTF
NA	TRBV7-9	NA	TRBJ1-2	TGTGCCAGCAGCTTAGTGGGCCGCCACTATGGCTACACCTTC	CASSLVGRHYGYTF
NA	TRBV19	TRBD2	TRBJ2-1	TGTGCCAGTAGTTTCGGGACTAGTTCTCGGGAGCAGTTCTTC	CASSFGTSSREQFF
NA	TRBV5-1	NA	TRBJ1-1	TGCGCCAGCAGCTTGGGGACAGCTATGAACACTGAAGCTTTCTTT	CASSLGTAMNTEAFF
NA	TRBV5-1	NA	TRBJ1-4	TGCGCCAGCAGCTTTTTACCAACTAATGAAAAACTGTTTTTT	CASSFLPTNEKLFF
NA	TRBV14	TRBD1	TRBJ1-2	TGTGCCAGCAGCCCAGGGGGCGATGGCTACACCTTC	CASSPGGDGYTF
NA	TRBV6-4	NA	TRBJ2-5	TGTGCCAGCAGTGAATCGGAGAGTGGGACCCAGTACTTC	CASSESESGTQYF
NA	TRBV2	NA	TRBJ1-6	TGTGCCAGCAGTGAAGAGGGGAATCGGAATAATTCACCCCTCCACTTT	CASSEEGNRNNSPLHF
NA	TRBV19	NA	TRBJ1-2	TGTGCCAGTAGTATCGACACAGGCTATGGCTACACCTTC	CASSIDTGYGYTF
NA	TRBV5-1	TRBD2	TRBJ2-5	TGCGCCAGCAGCTCCCTACGGACTAGCGGGGCGAGGGAGACCCAGTACTTC	CASSSLRTSGARETQYF
NA	TRBV5-1	NA	TRBJ1-1	TGCGCCAGCAGCCCCCAAGGAGTCCGGGCCACTGAAGCTTTCTTT	CASSPQGVRATEAFF
once	TRBV27	NA	TRBJ1-6	TGTGCCAGCAGAGCGTGGCATTATAATTCACCCCTCCACTTT	CASRAWHYNSPLHF
NA	TRBV18	NA	TRBJ2-3	TGTGCCAGCTCACCCGGTTCCGGCCAGGGACGAGGGGTCGTGCACGCAGATACGCAGTATTTT	CASSPGSGQGRGVVHADTQYF
NA	TRBV6-5	TRBD1	TRBJ2-3	TGTGCCAGCAGTTACTCGGAGCAGGGGGGCACAGATACGCAGTATTTT	CASSYSEQGGTDTQYF
NA	TRBV3-1/TRBV3-2	TRBD1	TRBJ2-1	TGTGCCAGCAGCCCCAGAACCAGACAGGGGCCCTACAATGAGCAGTTCTTC	CASSPRTRQGPYNEQFF
NA	TRBV27	NA	TRBJ1-4	TGTGCCAGCAGCACGACGGGACGCCAGAATGAAAAACTGTTTTTT	CASSTTGRQNEKLFF